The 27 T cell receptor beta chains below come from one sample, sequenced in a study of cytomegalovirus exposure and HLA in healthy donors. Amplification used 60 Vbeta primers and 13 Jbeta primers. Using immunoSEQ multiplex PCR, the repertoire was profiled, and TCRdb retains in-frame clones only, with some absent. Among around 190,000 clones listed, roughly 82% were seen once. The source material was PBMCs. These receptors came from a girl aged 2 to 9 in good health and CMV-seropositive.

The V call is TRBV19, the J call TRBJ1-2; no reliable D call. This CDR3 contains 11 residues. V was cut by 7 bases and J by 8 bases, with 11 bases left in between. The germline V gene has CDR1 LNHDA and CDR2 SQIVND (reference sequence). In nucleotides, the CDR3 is TGTGCCAGTAATTCTTTCGGGGGCTACACCTTC. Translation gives CASNSFGGYTF.

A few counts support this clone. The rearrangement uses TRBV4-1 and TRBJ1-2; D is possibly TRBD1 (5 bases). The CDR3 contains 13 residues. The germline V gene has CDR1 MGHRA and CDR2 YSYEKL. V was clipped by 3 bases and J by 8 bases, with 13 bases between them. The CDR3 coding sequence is TGCGCCAGCAGCCACCGGGACTTCCAGGGCTACACCTTC. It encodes CASSHRDFQGYTF.

CDR3 region: CASSLAGNEQFF. In DNA form, the CDR3 reads TGTGCCAGCAGCTTAGCCGGCAATGAGCAGTTCTTC. The chain is built from TRBV11-2 and TRBJ2-1; D gene uncertain. V dropped 1 base and J dropped 6 bases, with 4 bases sitting between them. The CDR3 totals 12 residues. Germline-derived CDR1 and CDR2 are SGHAT and FQNNGV.

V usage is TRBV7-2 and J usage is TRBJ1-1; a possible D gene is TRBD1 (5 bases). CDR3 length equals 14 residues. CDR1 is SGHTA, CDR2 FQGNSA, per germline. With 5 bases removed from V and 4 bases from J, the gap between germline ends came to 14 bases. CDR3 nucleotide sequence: TGTGCCAGCAGCCGCGACCTCGGGGGCACTGAAGCTTTCTTT. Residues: CASSRDLGGTEAFF.

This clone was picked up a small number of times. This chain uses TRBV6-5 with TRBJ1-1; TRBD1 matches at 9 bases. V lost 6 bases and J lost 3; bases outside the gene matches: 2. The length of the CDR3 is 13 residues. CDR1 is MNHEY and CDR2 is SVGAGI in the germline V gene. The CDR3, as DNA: TGTGCCAGCAGACAGGGGGCAGACACTGAAGCTTTCTTT. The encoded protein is CASRQGADTEAFF.

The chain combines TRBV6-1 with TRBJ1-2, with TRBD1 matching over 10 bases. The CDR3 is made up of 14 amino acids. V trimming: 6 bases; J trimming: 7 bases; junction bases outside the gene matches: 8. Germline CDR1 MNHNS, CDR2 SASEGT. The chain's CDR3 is CASRTTGTGAGYTF. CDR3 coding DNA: TGTGCCAGCAGAACTACCGGGACAGGGGCTGGCTACACCTTC.

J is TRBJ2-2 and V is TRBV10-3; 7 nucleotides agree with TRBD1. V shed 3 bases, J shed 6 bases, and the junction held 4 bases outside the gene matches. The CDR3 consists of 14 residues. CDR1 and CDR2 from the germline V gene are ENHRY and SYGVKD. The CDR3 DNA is TGTGCCATCAGTGACGACAGGGCAGCCGGGGAGCTGTTTTTT. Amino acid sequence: CAISDDRAAGELFF.

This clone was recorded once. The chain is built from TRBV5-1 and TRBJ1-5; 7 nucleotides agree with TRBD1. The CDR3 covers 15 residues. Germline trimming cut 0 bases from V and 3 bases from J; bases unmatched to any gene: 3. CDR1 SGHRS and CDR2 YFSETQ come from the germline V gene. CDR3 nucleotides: TGCGCCAGCAGCTTGGCGGGACAGTCCAATCAGCCCCAGCATTTT. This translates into CASSLAGQSNQPQHF.

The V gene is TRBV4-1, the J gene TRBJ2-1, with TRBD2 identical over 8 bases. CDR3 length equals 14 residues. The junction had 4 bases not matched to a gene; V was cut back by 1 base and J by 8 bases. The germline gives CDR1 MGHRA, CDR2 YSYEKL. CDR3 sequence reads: CASSQVSGRDEQFF. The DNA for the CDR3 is TGCGCCAGCAGCCAAGTGTCCGGGAGGGATGAGCAGTTCTTC.

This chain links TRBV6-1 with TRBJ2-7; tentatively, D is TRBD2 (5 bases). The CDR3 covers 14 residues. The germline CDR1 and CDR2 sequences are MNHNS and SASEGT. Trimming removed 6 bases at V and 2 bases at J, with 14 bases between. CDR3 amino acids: CASSRTAGPYEQYF. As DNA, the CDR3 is TGTGCCAGCAGCCGCACGGCGGGCCCCTACGAGCAGTACTTC.

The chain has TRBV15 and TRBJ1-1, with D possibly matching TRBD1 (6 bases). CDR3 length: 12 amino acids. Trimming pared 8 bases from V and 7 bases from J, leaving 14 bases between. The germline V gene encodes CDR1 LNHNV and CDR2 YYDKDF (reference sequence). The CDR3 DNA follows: TGTGCCACCGGGGGCAGGTTTAGTGAAGCTTTCTTT. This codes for CATGGRFSEAFF.

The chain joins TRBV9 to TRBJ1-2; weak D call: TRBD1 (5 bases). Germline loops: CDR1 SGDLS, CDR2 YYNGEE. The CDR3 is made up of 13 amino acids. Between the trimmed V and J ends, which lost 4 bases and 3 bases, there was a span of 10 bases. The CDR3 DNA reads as TGTGCCAGCAGCTCCCGACAGTACTATGGCTACACCTTC. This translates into CASSSRQYYGYTF.

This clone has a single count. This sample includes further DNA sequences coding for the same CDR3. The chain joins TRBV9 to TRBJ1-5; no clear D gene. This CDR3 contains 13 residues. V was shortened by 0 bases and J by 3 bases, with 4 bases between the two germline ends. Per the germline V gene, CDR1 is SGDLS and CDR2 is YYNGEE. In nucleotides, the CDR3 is TGTGCCAGCAGCGTAGATAACAATCAGCCCCAGCATTTT. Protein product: CASSVDNNQPQHF.

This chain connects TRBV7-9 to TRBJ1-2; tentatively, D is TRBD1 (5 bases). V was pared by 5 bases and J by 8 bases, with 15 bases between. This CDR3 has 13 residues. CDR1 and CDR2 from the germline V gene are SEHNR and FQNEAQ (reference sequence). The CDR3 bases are TGTGCCAGCAGCCCCGCGGGGCTGGTAGGCTACACCTTC. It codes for CASSPAGLVGYTF.

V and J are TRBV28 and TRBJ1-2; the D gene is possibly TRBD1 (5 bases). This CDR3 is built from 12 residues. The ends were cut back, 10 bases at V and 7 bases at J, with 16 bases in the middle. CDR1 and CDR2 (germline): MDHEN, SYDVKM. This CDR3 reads CATTYQGFGYTF. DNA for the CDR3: TGTGCCACTACGTACCAGGGCTTTGGCTACACCTTC.

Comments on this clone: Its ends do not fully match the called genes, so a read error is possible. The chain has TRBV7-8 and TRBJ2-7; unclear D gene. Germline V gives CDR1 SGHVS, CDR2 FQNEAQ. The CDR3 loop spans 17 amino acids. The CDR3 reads CASSLGYSLPPMYGQYF. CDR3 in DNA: TGTGCCAGCAGCTTAGGTTACTCCCTACCGCCGATGTACGGGCAGTACTTC. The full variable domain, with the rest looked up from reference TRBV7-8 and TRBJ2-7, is GAGVSQSPRYKVAKRGQDVALRCDPISGHVSLFWYQQALGQGPEFLTYFQNEAQLDKSGLPSDRFFAERPEGSVSTLKIQRTQQEDSAVYLCASSLGYSLPPMYGQYFGPGTRLTVT.

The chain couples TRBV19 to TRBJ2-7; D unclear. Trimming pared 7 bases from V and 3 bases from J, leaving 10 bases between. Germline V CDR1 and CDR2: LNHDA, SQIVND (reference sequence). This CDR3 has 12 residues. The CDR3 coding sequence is TGTGCCAGTACGGGTCCTAACTACGAGCAGTACTTC. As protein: CASTGPNYEQYF.

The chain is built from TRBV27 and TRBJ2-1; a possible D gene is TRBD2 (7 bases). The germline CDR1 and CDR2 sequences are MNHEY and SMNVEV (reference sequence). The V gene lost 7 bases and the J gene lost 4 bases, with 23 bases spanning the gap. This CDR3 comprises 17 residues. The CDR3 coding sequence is TGTGCCAGCACGCTGGAGGGGGGGCTATTGGGATACAATGAGCAGTTCTTC. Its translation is CASTLEGGLLGYNEQFF.

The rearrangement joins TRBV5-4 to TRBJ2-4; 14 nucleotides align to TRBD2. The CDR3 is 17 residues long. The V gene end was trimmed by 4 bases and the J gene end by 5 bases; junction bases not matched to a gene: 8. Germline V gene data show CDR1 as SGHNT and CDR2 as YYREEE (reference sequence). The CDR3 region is CASSRVGTSGSENIQYF. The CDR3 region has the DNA TGTGCCAGCAGCCGAGTAGGGACTAGCGGGAGTGAAAACATTCAGTACTTC.

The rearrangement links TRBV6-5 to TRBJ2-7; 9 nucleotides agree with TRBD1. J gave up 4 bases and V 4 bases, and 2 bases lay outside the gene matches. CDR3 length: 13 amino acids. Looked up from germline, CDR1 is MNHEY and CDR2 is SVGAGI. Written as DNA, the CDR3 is TGTGCCAGCAGTTCCGACAGGGGGTACGAGCAGTACTTC. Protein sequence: CASSSDRGYEQYF.

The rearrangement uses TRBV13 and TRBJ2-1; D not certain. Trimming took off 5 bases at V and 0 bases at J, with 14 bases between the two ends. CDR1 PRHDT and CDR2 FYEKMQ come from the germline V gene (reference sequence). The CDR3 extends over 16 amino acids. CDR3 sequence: CASSGYSRSSYNEQFF. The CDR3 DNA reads TGTGCCAGCAGCGGATACTCTAGATCCTCCTACAATGAGCAGTTCTTC.

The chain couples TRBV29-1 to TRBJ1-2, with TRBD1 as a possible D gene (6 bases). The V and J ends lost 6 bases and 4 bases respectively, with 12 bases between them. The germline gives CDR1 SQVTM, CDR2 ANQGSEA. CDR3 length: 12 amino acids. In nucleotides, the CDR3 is TGCAGCGTCGTAACAGGGTCCTATGGCTACACCTTC. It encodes CSVVTGSYGYTF.

CDR3 region: CASSLYPGTSGGAQNEQYF. The CDR3 DNA reads TGTGCCAGCAGCTTATATCCCGGGACTAGCGGGGGGGCCCAGAACGAGCAGTACTTC. The J gene is TRBJ2-7, the V gene TRBV13; TRBD2 matches at 16 bases. Germline V CDR1 and CDR2: PRHDT, FYEKMQ (reference sequence). This CDR3 has 19 residues. The ends lost 2 bases at V and 5 bases at J; junction bases unmatched: 12.

The CDR3 nucleotides are TGTGCCAGCAGGATGTTACAGATCCTGAACACTGAAGCTTTCTTT. This encodes CASRMLQILNTEAFF. The V gene is TRBV7-2, the J gene TRBJ1-1; D unclear. The CDR3 sequence is 15 residues long. Trimming cost V 6 bases and J 0 bases, with 14 bases left between them. Germline V CDR1 and CDR2: SGHTA, FQGNSA.

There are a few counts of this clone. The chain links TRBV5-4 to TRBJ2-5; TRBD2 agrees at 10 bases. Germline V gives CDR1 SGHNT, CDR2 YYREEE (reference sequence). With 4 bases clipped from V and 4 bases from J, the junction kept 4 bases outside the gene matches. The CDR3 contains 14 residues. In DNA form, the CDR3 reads TGTGCCAGCAGCCCACGGACTAGCGGAGAGACCCAGTACTTC. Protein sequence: CASSPRTSGETQYF.

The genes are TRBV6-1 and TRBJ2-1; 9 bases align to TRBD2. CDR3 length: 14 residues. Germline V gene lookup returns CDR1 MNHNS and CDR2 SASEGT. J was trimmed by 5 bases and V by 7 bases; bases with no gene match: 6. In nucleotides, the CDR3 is TGTGCCAGCAACCCGGGACTAGCTGACAATGAGCAGTTCTTC. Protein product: CASNPGLADNEQFF.

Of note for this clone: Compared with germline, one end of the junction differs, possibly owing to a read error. CDR3 residues: CASSIPISGSRDTQYF. The CDR3 DNA reads TGTGCCAGTAGTATCCCCATAAGCGGGAGCAGAGATACGCAGTATTTT. The chain uses TRBV19 and TRBJ2-3; 8 bases agree with TRBD2. Germline CDR1 LNHDA, CDR2 SQIVND (reference sequence). This CDR3 region has 16 residues. The whole variable domain, filled in from reference TRBV19 and TRBJ2-3, reads DGGITQSPKYLFRKEGQNVTLSCEQNLNHDAMYWYRQDPGQGLRLIYYSQIVNDFQKGDIAEGYSVSREKKESFPLTVTSAQKNPTAFYLCASSIPISGSRDTQYFGPGTRLTVL.